This paragraph covers one T cell receptor beta chain sequence. Its antigen is currently unknown. Deep-level running was used for the assay. TCRdb's copy holds only in-frame clones and misses some; the assay was immunoSEQ multiplex PCR. The table lists 2,500,000 or so clones, approximately 93% of them singletons. These data originate in a study of shared clonotypes between healthy human individuals. General study findings and limits: In the sorted subsets, rarefaction showed sequencing was incomplete despite large depth.

Germline CDR1 is SGHAT and CDR2 is FQNNGV. The V and J ends lost 0 bases and 8 bases respectively, with 13 bases between them. The CDR3 sequence is 14 residues long. This receptor was identified in a man between 18 and 29 years old in good health. Some clones in this sample may be carry-over from other donors' samples. This sequence joins TRBV11-2 and TRBJ1-2; perhaps TRBD1 as D (6 bases). The specimen sequenced was naive CD4+ T cells from PBMCs. Subset: CD45RA+ positively selected. CDR3 protein: CASSLDLGGDGYTF. The CDR3, as DNA: TGTGCCAGCAGCTTAGATTTGGGGGGCGACGGCTACACCTTC.